This TCR beta chain originates from a study of early T cells in non-severe SARS-CoV-2 infection. Whole-study context: Bulk RNA isolated from unsorted whole blood underwent sequencing; chains were not paired. Study findings and constraints: The study's VDJdb matching favored anti-spike CD8 responses and missed private and CD4 specificities.

The CDR3 is made up of 16 amino acids. Germline V lookup: CDR1 LNHDA, CDR2 SQIVND (reference sequence). With V trimmed by 5 bases and J by 4 bases, 10 bases remained unmatched. Unique molecular identifiers tagged individual cDNA molecules. TCRdb used MiXCR to reprocess the 5' RACE reads, holding one entry per CDR3 protein. The sample includes about 70,000 distinct CDR3 sequences, under 15% of them seen just once. This clonotype was detected many times. Its antigen is unknown. The sequence was obtained from an adult who was a healthcare worker with PCR-confirmed SARS-CoV-2 infection or an uninfected control (not recorded which). Sequences were obtained from whole blood. This chain connects TRBV19 to TRBJ2-2; 7 nucleotides line up with TRBD2. The CDR3 DNA reads as TGTGCCAGTAGTCCGATCCTCGGCGGGGGCACCGGGGAGCTGTTTTTT. This sequence encodes CASSPILGGGTGELFF.